The entry below gives a single T cell receptor (beta chain) sequence along with its context. Antigen specificity is unknown. This record belongs to a study of graft-versus-host responses after intestinal transplantation. Study-wide background: Isolated intestinal, liver-intestinal, or multivisceral transplants had been given to the recipients. General study points: The recipient marrow held GvH clones, and some of them showed up first in ileum or blood.

The germline CDR1 and CDR2 sequences are SNHLY and FYNNEI. The V end lost 7 bases, the J end lost 0 bases, and 13 bases lay between the germline ends. This CDR3 is built from 15 residues. Sequencing used immunoSEQ multiplex PCR; TCRdb keeps in-frame clones, though not all of them. The sample lists 40,000 or so clones, roughly 90% occurring once. Sequenced here: PBMCs, sampled around 280 days after transplant. This sequence joins TRBV2 and TRBJ1-5, with a tentative D call TRBD1 (5 bases). This receptor was taken from a human patient who received an intestinal transplant, so some T cells may come from the graft donor. The CDR3 nucleotides are TGTGCCAGCACCCCGGGGGTTAATAGCAATCAGCCCCAGCATTTT. Protein: CASTPGVNSNQPQHF.